This T cell receptor beta chain was sequenced in a study of CD8+ T cells in alopecia areata. RNA extraction and reverse transcription yielded cDNA as sequencing template. Clones were sequenced by immunoSEQ multiplex PCR, and TCRdb holds only the in-frame ones, with some missing. The sample yields 140,000 or so clones, 62% seen once. For this clone: Its antigen is unknown.

Overall study findings and caveats: Scalp samples also contribute reads from the resident alphabeta T cells found in normal skin. Unlike in mice, where it was clearer, TCR sharing across patients was less clear, possibly HLA-related.

V was trimmed by 6 bases and J by 5 bases, leaving 11 bases between them. The CDR3 spans 13 residues. Germline CDR1 and CDR2: MNHEY and SMNVEV (reference sequence). Using a FACSAria, the CD4+ and CD8+ T cells were sorted from the PBMCs. This clonotype was obtained from a human donor in good health. The V gene is TRBV27, the J gene TRBJ2-1, with D uncertain. The sequenced sample consisted of CD8+ T cells sorted from blood. The CDR3 region has the DNA TGTGCCAGCAGGCCGCTAGATAACAATGAGCAGTTCTTC. Its protein is CASRPLDNNEQFF.